The source of this TCR beta chain is a study of beta chain features in type 1 diabetes. Researchers reported sorting CD4+ naive, central memory, regulatory and stem cell-like memory cells via CD45RO/CCR7/CD25/CD127/CD95/CD27. Expressed TCRB transcripts got sequenced, as all isolated RNA was reverse transcribed. Data came from immunoSEQ multiplex PCR; TCRdb stores just in-frame clones and leaves some out. Of fewer than 200,000 clones in the sample, 10% to 15% were seen once. Worth noting for this clone: Antigen specificity is unknown.

The study, taken as a whole, reports: PCR might favor shorter templates, but any such skew would affect patients and controls equally.

Germline CDR1 and CDR2: GTSNPN and SVGIG (reference sequence). The CDR3 totals 15 residues. V lost 0 bases, J lost 7 bases, and 16 bases lay in between. The sample comprised central memory CD4+ T cells from blood. This TCR was sampled from a woman under 30 in good health. This chain joins TRBV30 and TRBJ2-1; D remains ambiguous. This chain's CDR3 is CAWSVQHAIRNEQFF. In nucleotides, the CDR3 is TGTGCCTGGAGTGTACAGCACGCCATTAGAAATGAGCAGTTCTTC.